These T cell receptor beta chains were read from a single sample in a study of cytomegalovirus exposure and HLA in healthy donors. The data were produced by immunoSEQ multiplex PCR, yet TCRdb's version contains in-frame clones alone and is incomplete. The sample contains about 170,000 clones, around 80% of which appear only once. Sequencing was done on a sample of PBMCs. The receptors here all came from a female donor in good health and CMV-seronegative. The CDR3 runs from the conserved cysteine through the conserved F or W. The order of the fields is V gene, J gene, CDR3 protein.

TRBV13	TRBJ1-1	CASSSQDRSTEAFF
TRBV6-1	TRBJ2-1	CASSRAGSYNEQFF
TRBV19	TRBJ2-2	CASSLPTTANTGELFF
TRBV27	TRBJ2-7	CASSLTGIRSVGEQYF
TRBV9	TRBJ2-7	CASSSTPGGYEQYF
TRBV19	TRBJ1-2	CGSRTGGNYGYTF
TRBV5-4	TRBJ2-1	CASSGIVNEQFF
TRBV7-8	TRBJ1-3	CASSIGTGAGNTIYF
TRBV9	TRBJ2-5	CASSVDPGGKETQYF
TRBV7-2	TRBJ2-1	CASSLTGTGYNEQFF
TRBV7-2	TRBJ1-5	CASSLQVNQPQHF
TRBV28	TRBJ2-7	CASSPSLTSGRYEQYF
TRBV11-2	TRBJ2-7	CASSSTGTSPYEQYF
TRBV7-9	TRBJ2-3	CASSSLLAGDATDTQYF
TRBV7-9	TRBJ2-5	CASSLAVARRETQYF
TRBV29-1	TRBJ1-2	CSVELGGGNYGYTF
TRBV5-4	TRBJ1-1	CASSKGQGRDTEAFF
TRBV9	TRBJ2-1	CASSVEVAGREQFF
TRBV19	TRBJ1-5	CASSNFRDRDHQPQHF
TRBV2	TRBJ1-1	CASSGLTGANTEAFF
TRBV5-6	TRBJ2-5	CASSGLAGPPFQETQYF
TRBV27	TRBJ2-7	CASSLSGVLVSLQYF
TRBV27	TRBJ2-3	CASSFGTGSDTQYF
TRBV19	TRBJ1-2	CASSSPRGLGQGYRYTF
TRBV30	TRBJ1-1	CAWSGQGYTEAFF
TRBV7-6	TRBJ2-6	CASSPIISGANVLTF